This TCR beta chain was identified in a study of blood T cell repertoires in COVID-19. Study at large: Sites across the United States, Italy and Spain contributed samples from acute and convalescent COVID-19. PBMCs, B-cell-depleted T cells, or T cells were the source of the cDNA or gDNA that made up the material.

How the authors handled the data: Reference gene primer amplification gave nucleated cell count estimates. The method was immunoSEQ multiplex PCR; TCRdb's version includes in-frame clones alone and lacks a portion of them. From that table come the V and J calls and clone size; the DNA was used to work out D and trimming. The repertoire holds about 200,000 clones, about 86% seen once, with about 4.7% in the top ten. No more than 2 weeks before study entry, exposed participants had met a case of COVID-19. CDR3 size: 17 residues. Germline values: CDR1 SGHAT, CDR2 FQNNGV. The V end was cut by 5 bases, the J end by 5 bases, with 21 bases between.

Sequences were obtained from PBMCs or T cells enriched from blood (not recorded which). This sequence originates from a woman under 40 who had been exposed to COVID-19. The chain combines TRBV11-2 with TRBJ1-4; D uncertain. CDR3 region: CASSPSSVGVGNEKLFF. The CDR3 coding sequence is TGTGCCAGCAGCCCCTCTTCAGTGGGAGTGGGGAATGAAAAACTGTTTTTT. Supplemented by reference TRBV11-2 and TRBJ1-4, the full variable domain reads EAGVAQSPRYKIIEKRQSVAFWCNPISGHATLYWYQQILGQGPKLLIQFQNNGVVDDSQLPKDRFSAERLKGVDSTLKIQPAKLEDSAVYLCASSPSSVGVGNEKLFFGSGTQLSVL.